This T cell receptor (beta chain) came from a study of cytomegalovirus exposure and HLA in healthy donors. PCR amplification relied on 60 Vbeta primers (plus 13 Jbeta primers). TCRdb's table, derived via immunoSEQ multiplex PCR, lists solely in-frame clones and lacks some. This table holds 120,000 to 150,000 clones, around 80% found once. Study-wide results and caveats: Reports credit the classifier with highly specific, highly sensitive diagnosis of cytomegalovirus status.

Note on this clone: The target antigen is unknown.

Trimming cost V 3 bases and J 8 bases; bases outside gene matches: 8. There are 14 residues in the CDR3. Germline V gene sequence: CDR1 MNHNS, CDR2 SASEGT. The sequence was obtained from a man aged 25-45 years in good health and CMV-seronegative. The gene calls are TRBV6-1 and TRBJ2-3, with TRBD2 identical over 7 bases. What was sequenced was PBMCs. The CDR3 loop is CASSDVGGEGTQYF. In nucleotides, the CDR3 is TGTGCCAGCAGTGATGTAGGAGGGGAGGGTACGCAGTATTTT.